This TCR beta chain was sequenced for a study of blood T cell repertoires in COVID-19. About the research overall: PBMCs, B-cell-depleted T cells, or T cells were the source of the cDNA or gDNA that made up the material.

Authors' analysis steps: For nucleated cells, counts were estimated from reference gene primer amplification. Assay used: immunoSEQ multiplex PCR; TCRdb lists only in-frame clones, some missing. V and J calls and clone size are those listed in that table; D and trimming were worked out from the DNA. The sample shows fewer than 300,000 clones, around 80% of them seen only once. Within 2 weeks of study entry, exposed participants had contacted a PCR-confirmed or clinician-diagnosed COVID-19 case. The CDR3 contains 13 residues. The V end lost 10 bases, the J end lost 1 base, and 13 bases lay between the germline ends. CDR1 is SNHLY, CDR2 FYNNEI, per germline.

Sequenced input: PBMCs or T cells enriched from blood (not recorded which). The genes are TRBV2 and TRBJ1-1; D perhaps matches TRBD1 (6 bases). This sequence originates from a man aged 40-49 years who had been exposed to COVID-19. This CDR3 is CATAGVGNTEAFF. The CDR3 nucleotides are TGTGCCACCGCAGGGGTGGGGAACACTGAAGCTTTCTTT.